This TCR beta chain emerged from a study of Graves' ophthalmopathy and Graves' hyperthyroidism. Study-wide results and caveats: Most expanded clonotypes in thyroid above 0.001 frequency also showed up in blood.

CDR3 length: 12 residues. J was trimmed by 11 bases and V by 5 bases; bases with no gene match: 7. Germline CDR1 DFQATT, CDR2 SNEGSKA (reference sequence). From RNA, the CDR3 regions of TCR beta chains were amplified and sequenced. RT-PCR in the first round used HTBI primers; a second-round multiplex PCR followed. TCRdb re-derived calls from the multiplex PCR reads in MiXCR, one entry per CDR3 protein. The top ten hold roughly 11% of the sample, which has approximately 1.2 million distinct CDR3 sequences, about 35% seen once. Comment on this clonotype: Its antigen is not known.

Patients newly diagnosed with hyperthyroidism, under 2 months' duration, were aged 18 to 65, the study reports. Physicians reached a diagnosis by relying on clinical symptoms, serum thyroxine, TRAb, thyroid ultrasound and orbital computed tomography. The sample taken for sequencing was peripheral blood or thyroid tissue (not recorded which). This sequence originates from an adult man with Graves' hyperthyroidism. The rearrangement uses TRBV20-1 and TRBJ2-7; TRBD2 matches at 12 bases. CDR3 nucleotides: TGCAGTGCTCGGACTAGCGGGGTAGGAGAGTACTTC. It specifies CSARTSGVGEYF.